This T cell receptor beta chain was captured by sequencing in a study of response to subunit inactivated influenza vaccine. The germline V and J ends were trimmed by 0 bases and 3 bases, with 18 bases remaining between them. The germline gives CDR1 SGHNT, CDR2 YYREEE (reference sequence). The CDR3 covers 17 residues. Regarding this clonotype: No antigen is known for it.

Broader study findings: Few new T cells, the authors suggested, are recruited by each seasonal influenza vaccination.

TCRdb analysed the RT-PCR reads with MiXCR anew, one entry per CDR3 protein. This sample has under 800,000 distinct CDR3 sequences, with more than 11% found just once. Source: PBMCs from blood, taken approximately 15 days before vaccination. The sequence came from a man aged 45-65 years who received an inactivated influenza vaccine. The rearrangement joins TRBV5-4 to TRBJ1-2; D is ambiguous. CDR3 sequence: CASSLGAPREGYYGYTF. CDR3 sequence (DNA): TGTGCCAGCAGCTTGGGGGCCCCTCGGGAGGGCTACTATGGCTACACCTTC.